These T cell receptor beta chains were read from a single sample in a study of early T cells in non-severe SARS-CoV-2 infection. TCRdb reprocessed the 5' RACE reads with MiXCR, giving one entry per CDR3 protein. The sample lists around 50,000 distinct CDR3 sequences, about 4.6% occurring once. Sequenced: whole blood. The receptors originated from an adult who was a healthcare worker with PCR-confirmed SARS-CoV-2 infection or an uninfected control (not recorded which). The CDR3 runs from the conserved cysteine through the conserved F or W. Where a row states a size, it is once, few, many or the class of an expanded clone; other rows omit it.

v_gene	abundance	j_gene	CDR3aa
TRBV5-1	many	TRBJ1-4	CASSLTGGGINEKLFF
TRBV19	many	TRBJ1-1	CASSLDGSGYTEAFF
TRBV5-4	few	TRBJ2-5	CASSSLAGEETQYF
TRBV6-1	many	TRBJ2-7	CASMVARDSYEQYF
TRBV4-1	many	TRBJ1-4	CASSLGGTTNEKLFF
TRBV20-1	many	TRBJ2-3	CSANIVGPGDTQYF
TRBV6-6	.	TRBJ2-5	CASSLFPESNQYF
TRBV7-2	few	TRBJ1-6	CASSSSYRGPSPLHF
TRBV6-2/TRBV6-3	few	TRBJ2-1	CASSLLAGSSYNEQFF
TRBV20-1	.	TRBJ2-7	CSELFRAENEQYF
TRBV6-1	many	TRBJ2-4	CASRSTDRGEDIQYF
TRBV19	many	TRBJ2-1	CATGQGSNNEQFF
TRBV30	many	TRBJ2-7	CAGSLGYEQYF
TRBV5-1	many	TRBJ2-6	CASSSGQGVAGANVLTF
TRBV5-5	few	TRBJ2-1	CASSSVGGQGLHEQFF
TRBV7-9	many	TRBJ2-2	CAGWNTGELFF
TRBV7-2	many	TRBJ1-2	CASSPDRGQQYGYTF
TRBV6-5	.	TRBJ2-2	CASSRTGGQSGELFF
TRBV6-2/TRBV6-3	many	TRBJ2-7	CASSYSLGTSGSYEQYF
TRBV7-2	many	TRBJ2-7	CASSPSGTGLGEQYF
TRBV24-1	many	TRBJ2-1	CATSDFTVGTNEQFF
TRBV20-1	many	TRBJ2-3	CSARGEGAHTDTQYF
TRBV7-7	many	TRBJ2-2	CASSLAVAGSNTGELFF
TRBV29-1	many	TRBJ2-3	CSVDGTANLISTDTQYF
TRBV7-2	many	TRBJ2-7	CASSLRATTSGSSYEQYF
TRBV9	many	TRBJ2-3	CASSPGTGGTDTQYF
TRBV3-1	few	TRBJ2-7	CASSRGTGSYEQYF
TRBV19	many	TRBJ1-1	CASRGGNSNTEAFF
TRBV7-3	few	TRBJ2-3	CASSSFSGSTSDTQYF
TRBV3-1	few	TRBJ1-2	CASSHGTGGIGNFKEFQHGYTF
TRBV20-1	many	TRBJ2-7	CSATSGTGNEQYF
TRBV5-1	many	TRBJ2-3	CASSPWGDTQYF
TRBV5-1	many	TRBJ1-5	CASSLNPDQPQHF
TRBV11-1	.	TRBJ2-1	CASSPSGSYYNEQFF
TRBV20-1	many	TRBJ1-1	CSARESDEAFF
TRBV20-1	many	TRBJ1-2	CSARDREDANYGYTF
TRBV20-1	many	TRBJ2-3	CSAKGLASTDTQYF
TRBV20-1	.	TRBJ2-1	CSAVGGPGYNEQFF
TRBV24-1	many	TRBJ2-3	CASGSGDADTQYF
TRBV18	many	TRBJ1-2	CASSPMAVYGYTF
TRBV12-3/TRBV12-4	many	TRBJ2-1	CASSFDLQHNEQFF
TRBV7-8	few	TRBJ2-5	CASSLAQSQETQYF
TRBV10-3	many	TRBJ2-3	CAISVRGRGTDTQYF
TRBV27	many	TRBJ1-2	CASSSSGGDYSNYGYTF
TRBV20-1	.	TRBJ2-7	CSAPRVDEQYF